A selection of T cell receptor beta chains follows, all from one sample in a study of PD-1 blockade in classical Hodgkin lymphoma. Here immunoSEQ multiplex PCR was the method, and the copy in TCRdb shows in-frame clones only, minus some. The table records 90,000 to 100,000 clones, 80% to 90% of them present only once. This sample comprised peripheral blood mononuclear cells (PBMCs), obtained before the second cycle of nivolumab. Receptors were obtained from a human donor with classical Hodgkin lymphoma. Each CDR3 is given with its conserved first and last residue. Each record gives: V gene, D gene, J gene, clone size, CDR3 protein, CDR3 DNA. A D gene is named only where the DNA matches it firmly. Clone size is shown for a subset of rows, as once, few, many or a class of expanded clone.

V gene: TRBV6-1
D gene: -
J gene: TRBJ2-3
clone size: -
CDR3 protein: CASSEGPSLTTGWGPVSTDTQYF
CDR3 DNA: TGTGCCAGCAGTGAAGGACCCTCTTTAACTACAGGGTGGGGGCCTGTTAGCACAGATACGCAGTATTTT

V gene: TRBV7-9
D gene: TRBD2
J gene: TRBJ2-3
clone size: -
CDR3 protein: CASRTTSGSGTDTQYF
CDR3 DNA: TGTGCCAGCAGGACCACCAGCGGGAGTGGCACAGATACGCAGTATTTT

V gene: TRBV5-1
D gene: TRBD1
J gene: TRBJ1-4
clone size: -
CDR3 protein: CASSLGGQAFEKLFF
CDR3 DNA: TGCGCCAGCAGCTTGGGGGGACAGGCCTTTGAAAAACTGTTTTTT

V gene: TRBV2
D gene: TRBD1
J gene: TRBJ2-1
clone size: -
CDR3 protein: CASSTPRDRAGGEQFF
CDR3 DNA: TGTGCCAGCAGTACCCCCCGGGACAGGGCTGGGGGTGAGCAGTTCTTC

V gene: TRBV13
D gene: -
J gene: TRBJ2-3
clone size: -
CDR3 protein: CASSPEGGSADTQYF
CDR3 DNA: TGTGCCAGCAGCCCAGAGGGTGGGAGTGCAGATACGCAGTATTTT

V gene: TRBV6-6
D gene: -
J gene: TRBJ2-5
clone size: -
CDR3 protein: CASSYSGGQETQYF
CDR3 DNA: TGTGCCAGCAGTTACTCTGGGGGCCAAGAGACCCAGTACTTC

V gene: TRBV7-6
D gene: TRBD2
J gene: TRBJ2-1
clone size: -
CDR3 protein: CASSLGGLAGYNEQFF
CDR3 DNA: TGTGCCAGCAGCTTAGGGGGACTAGCGGGTTACAATGAGCAGTTCTTC

V gene: TRBV2
D gene: TRBD2
J gene: TRBJ2-7
clone size: -
CDR3 protein: CASSRRTSGGEQYF
CDR3 DNA: TGTGCCAGCAGCCGCCGGACTAGCGGGGGTGAGCAGTACTTC

V gene: TRBV7-9
D gene: -
J gene: TRBJ2-7
clone size: -
CDR3 protein: CASSFPGRTREQYF
CDR3 DNA: TGTGCCAGCAGCTTCCCAGGGAGAACGAGGGAGCAGTACTTC

V gene: TRBV30
D gene: TRBD2
J gene: TRBJ2-3
clone size: -
CDR3 protein: CAWSPNPGLALGGDTQYF
CDR3 DNA: TGTGCCTGGAGCCCAAACCCGGGACTAGCGCTAGGCGGGGATACGCAGTATTTT

V gene: TRBV15
D gene: TRBD1
J gene: TRBJ1-4
clone size: -
CDR3 protein: CATSKPRTGNEKLFF
CDR3 DNA: TGTGCCACCAGCAAACCACGGACAGGGAATGAAAAACTGTTTTTT

V gene: TRBV20-1
D gene: -
J gene: TRBJ2-7
clone size: once
CDR3 protein: CSATRAYEQYF
CDR3 DNA: TGCAGTGCCACCAGAGCCTACGAGCAGTACTTC

V gene: TRBV27
D gene: TRBD1
J gene: TRBJ1-1
clone size: -
CDR3 protein: CASSLRQGLNTEAFF
CDR3 DNA: TGTGCCAGCAGTCTCCGACAGGGGCTCAACACTGAAGCTTTCTTT

V gene: TRBV2
D gene: -
J gene: TRBJ1-3
clone size: -
CDR3 protein: CASSELAGINTIYF
CDR3 DNA: TGTGCCAGCAGTGAACTGGCAGGAATAAACACCATATATTTT

V gene: TRBV28
D gene: -
J gene: TRBJ2-7
clone size: -
CDR3 protein: CASSLNTLYEQYF
CDR3 DNA: TGTGCCAGCAGTTTAAACACTCTCTACGAGCAGTACTTC

V gene: TRBV10-3
D gene: TRBD1
J gene: TRBJ1-3
clone size: -
CDR3 protein: CAIETGRGNTIYF
CDR3 DNA: TGTGCCATCGAGACAGGGCGCGGAAACACCATATATTTT

V gene: TRBV2
D gene: -
J gene: TRBJ1-2
clone size: -
CDR3 protein: CASARNYGYTF
CDR3 DNA: TGTGCCAGCGCCCGTAACTATGGCTACACCTTC

V gene: TRBV29-1
D gene: -
J gene: TRBJ1-1
clone size: once
CDR3 protein: CSVGGRMNTEAFF
CDR3 DNA: TGCAGCGTTGGGGGACGAATGAACACTGAAGCTTTCTTT

V gene: TRBV5-8
D gene: TRBD1
J gene: TRBJ2-5
clone size: few
CDR3 protein: CASSRGQVKETQYF
CDR3 DNA: TGTGCCAGCAGCCGGGGACAGGTCAAGGAGACCCAGTACTTC

V gene: TRBV2
D gene: -
J gene: TRBJ1-1
clone size: -
CDR3 protein: CASISEAFF
CDR3 DNA: TGTGCCAGCATCAGTGAAGCTTTCTTT

V gene: TRBV6-1
D gene: -
J gene: TRBJ2-2
clone size: -
CDR3 protein: CASNPLHNTGELFF
CDR3 DNA: TGTGCCAGCAATCCGCTACATAACACCGGGGAGCTGTTTTTT

V gene: TRBV18
D gene: TRBD1
J gene: TRBJ2-4
clone size: -
CDR3 protein: CASSRGLAKNIQYF
CDR3 DNA: TGTGCCAGCTCAAGGGGGCTAGCCAAAAACATTCAGTACTTC

V gene: TRBV11-2
D gene: -
J gene: TRBJ2-5
clone size: -
CDR3 protein: CASSPPSGRGRRETQYF
CDR3 DNA: TGTGCCAGCAGCCCCCCGTCAGGGCGGGGGCGTCGGGAGACCCAGTACTTC

V gene: TRBV27
D gene: TRBD1
J gene: TRBJ1-5
clone size: -
CDR3 protein: CASRDRDSQPQHF
CDR3 DNA: TGTGCCAGCAGAGACAGGGATAGCCAGCCCCAGCATTTT

V gene: TRBV19
D gene: -
J gene: TRBJ1-1
clone size: -
CDR3 protein: CASSIVGRGNTEAFF
CDR3 DNA: TGTGCCAGTAGTATAGTTGGGAGGGGGAACACTGAAGCTTTCTTT